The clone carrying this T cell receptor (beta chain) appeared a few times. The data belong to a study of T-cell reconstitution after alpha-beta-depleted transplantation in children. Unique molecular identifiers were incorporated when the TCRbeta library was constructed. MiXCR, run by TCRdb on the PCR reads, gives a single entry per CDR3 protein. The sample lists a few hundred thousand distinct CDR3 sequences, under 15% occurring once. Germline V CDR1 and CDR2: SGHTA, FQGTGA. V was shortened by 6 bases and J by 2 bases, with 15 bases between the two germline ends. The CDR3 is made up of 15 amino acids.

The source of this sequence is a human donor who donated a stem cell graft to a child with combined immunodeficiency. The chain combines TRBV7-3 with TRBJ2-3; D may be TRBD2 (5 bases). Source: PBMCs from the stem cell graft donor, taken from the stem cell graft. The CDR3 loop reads CASSPAVGATDTQYF. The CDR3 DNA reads TGTGCCAGCAGTCCAGCCGTGGGAGCCACAGATACGCAGTATTTT.